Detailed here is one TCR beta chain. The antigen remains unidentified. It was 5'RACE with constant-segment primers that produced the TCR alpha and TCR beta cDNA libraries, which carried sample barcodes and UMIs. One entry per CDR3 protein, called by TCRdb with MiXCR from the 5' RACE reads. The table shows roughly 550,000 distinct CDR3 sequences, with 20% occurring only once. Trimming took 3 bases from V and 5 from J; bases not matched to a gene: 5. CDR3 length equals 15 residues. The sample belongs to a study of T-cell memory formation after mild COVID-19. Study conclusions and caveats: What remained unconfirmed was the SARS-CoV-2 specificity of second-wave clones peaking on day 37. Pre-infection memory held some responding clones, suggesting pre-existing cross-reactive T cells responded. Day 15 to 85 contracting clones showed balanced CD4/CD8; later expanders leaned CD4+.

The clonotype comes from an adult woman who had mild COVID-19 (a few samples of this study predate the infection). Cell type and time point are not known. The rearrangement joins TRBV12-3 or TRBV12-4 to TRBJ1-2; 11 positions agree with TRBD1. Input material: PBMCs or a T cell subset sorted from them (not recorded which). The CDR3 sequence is CASSFSDRGPYGYTF. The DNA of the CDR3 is TGTGCCAGCAGTTTTTCGGACAGGGGGCCGTATGGCTACACCTTC.